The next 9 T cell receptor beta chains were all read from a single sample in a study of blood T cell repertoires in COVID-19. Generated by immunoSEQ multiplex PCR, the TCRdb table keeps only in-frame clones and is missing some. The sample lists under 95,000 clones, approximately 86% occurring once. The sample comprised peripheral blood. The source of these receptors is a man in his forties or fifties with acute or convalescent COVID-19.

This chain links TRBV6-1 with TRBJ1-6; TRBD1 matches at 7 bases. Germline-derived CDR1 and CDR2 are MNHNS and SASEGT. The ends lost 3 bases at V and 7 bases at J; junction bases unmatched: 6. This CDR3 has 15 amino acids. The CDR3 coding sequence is TGTGCCAGCAGTGATACACCCAGGGGGAATTCACCCCTCCACTTT. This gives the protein CASSDTPRGNSPLHF.

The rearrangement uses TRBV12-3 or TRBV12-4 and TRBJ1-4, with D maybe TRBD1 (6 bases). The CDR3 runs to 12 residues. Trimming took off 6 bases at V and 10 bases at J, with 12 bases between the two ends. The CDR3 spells CASSRTDRKLFF. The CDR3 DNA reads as TGTGCCAGCAGCAGAACGGACAGAAAACTGTTTTTT.

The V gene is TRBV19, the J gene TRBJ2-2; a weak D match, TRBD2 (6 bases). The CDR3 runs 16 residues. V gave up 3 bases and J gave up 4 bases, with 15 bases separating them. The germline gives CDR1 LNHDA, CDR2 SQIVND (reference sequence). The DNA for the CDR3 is TGTGCCAGTAGTATGACGGCGGGATCGGGCACCGGGGAGCTGTTTTTT. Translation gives CASSMTAGSGTGELFF. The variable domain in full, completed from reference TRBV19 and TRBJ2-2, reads DGGITQSPKYLFRKEGQNVTLSCEQNLNHDAMYWYRQDPGQGLRLIYYSQIVNDFQKGDIAEGYSVSREKKESFPLTVTSAQKNPTAFYLCASSMTAGSGTGELFFGEGSRLTVL.

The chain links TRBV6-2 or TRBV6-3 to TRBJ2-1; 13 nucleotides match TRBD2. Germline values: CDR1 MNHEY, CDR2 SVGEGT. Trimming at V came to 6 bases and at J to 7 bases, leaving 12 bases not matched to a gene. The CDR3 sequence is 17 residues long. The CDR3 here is CASSPTSGRASRNEQFF. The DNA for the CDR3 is TGTGCCAGCAGCCCAACTAGCGGGAGGGCCTCGCGGAATGAGCAGTTCTTC.

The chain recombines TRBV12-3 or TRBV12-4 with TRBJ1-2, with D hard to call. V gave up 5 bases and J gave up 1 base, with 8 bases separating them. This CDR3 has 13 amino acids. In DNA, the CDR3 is TGTGCCAGCAGTCAACAGAATAACTATGGCTACACCTTC. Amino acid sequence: CASSQQNNYGYTF.

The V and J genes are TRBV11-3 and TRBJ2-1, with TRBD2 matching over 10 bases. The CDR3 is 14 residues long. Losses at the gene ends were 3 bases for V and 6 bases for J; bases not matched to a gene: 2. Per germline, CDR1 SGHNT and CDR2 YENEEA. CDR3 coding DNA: TGTGCCAGCAGCTTCTCTAGCGGGGGCAATGAGCAGTTCTTC. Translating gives CASSFSSGGNEQFF.

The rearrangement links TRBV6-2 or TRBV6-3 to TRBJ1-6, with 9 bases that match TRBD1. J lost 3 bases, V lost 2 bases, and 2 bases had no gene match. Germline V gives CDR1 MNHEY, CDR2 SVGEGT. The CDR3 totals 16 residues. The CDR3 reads CASSYGTGFYNSPLHF. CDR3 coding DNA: TGTGCCAGCAGTTACGGGACAGGGTTCTATAATTCACCCCTCCACTTT.

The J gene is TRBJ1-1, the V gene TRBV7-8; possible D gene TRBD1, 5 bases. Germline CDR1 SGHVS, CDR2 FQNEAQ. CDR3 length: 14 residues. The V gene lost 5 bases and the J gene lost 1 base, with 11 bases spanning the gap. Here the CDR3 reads CASSPGLGNTEAFF. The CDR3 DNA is TGTGCCAGCAGCCCAGGGTTGGGGAACACTGAAGCTTTCTTT. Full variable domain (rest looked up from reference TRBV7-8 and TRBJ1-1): GAGVSQSPRYKVAKRGQDVALRCDPISGHVSLFWYQQALGQGPEFLTYFQNEAQLDKSGLPSDRFFAERPEGSVSTLKIQRTQQEDSAVYLCASSPGLGNTEAFFGQGTRLTVV.

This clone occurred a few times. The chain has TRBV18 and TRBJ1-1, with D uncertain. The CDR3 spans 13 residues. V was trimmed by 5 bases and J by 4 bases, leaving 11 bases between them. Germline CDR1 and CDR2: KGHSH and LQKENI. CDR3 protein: CASSATQSTEAFF. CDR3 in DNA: TGTGCCAGCTCAGCAACGCAGTCCACTGAAGCTTTCTTT.